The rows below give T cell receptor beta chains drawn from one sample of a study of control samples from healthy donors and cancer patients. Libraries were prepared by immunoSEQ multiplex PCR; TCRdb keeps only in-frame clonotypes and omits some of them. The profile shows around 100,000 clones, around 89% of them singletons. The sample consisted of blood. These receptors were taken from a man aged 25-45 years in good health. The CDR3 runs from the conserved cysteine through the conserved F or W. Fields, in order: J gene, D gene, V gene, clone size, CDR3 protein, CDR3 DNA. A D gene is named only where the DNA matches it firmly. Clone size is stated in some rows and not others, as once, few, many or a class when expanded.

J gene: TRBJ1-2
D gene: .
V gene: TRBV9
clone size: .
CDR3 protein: CASSGVYGYTF
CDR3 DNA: TGTGCCAGCAGTGGGGTCTATGGCTACACCTTC

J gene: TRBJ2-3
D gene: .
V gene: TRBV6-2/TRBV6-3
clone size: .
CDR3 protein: CASSHGSGRADTQYF
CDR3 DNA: TGTGCCAGCAGCCATGGCTCGGGGCGGGCAGATACGCAGTATTTT

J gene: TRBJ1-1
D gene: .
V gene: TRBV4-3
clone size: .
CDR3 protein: CASSPGHMNTEAFF
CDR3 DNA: TGCGCCAGCTCCCCGGGACATATGAACACTGAAGCTTTCTTT

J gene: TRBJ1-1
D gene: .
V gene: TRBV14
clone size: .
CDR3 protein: CASSQDIRGTEAFF
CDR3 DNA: TGTGCCAGCAGCCAAGATATCCGGGGGACTGAAGCTTTCTTT

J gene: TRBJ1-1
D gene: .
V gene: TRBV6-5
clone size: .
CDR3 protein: CASSSDVWNTEAFF
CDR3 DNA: TGTGCCAGCAGTTCGGACGTATGGAACACTGAAGCTTTCTTT

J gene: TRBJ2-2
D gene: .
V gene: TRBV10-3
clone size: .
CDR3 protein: CAISERENTGELFF
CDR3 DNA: TGTGCCATCAGTGAACGGGAGAACACCGGGGAGCTGTTTTTT

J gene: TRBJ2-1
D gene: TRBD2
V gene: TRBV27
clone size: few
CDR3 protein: CASSLRLAGSSYNEQFF
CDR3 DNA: TGTGCCAGCAGTCTAAGACTAGCGGGGAGCTCCTACAATGAGCAGTTCTTC

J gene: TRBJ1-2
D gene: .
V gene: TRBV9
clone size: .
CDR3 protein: CASSHDVNPIPYGYTF
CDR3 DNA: TGTGCCAGCAGCCATGACGTGAACCCAATACCCTATGGCTACACCTTC

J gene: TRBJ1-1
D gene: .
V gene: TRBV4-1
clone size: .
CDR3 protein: CASSPFNMNTEAFF
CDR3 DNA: TGCGCCAGCAGCCCATTCAATATGAACACTGAAGCTTTCTTT

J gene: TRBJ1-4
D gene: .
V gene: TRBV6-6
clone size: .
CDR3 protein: CASRGLTNEKLFF
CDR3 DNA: TGTGCCAGCAGAGGTTTAACTAATGAAAAACTGTTTTTT

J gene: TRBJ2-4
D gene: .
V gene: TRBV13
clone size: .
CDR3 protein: CASSSSLAKNIQYF
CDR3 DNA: TGTGCCAGCAGCTCCTCCCTAGCCAAAAACATTCAGTACTTC

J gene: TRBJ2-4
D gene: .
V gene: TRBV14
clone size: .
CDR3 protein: CASSQEVGGAKNIQYF
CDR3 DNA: TGTGCCAGCAGCCAAGAGGTCGGTGGAGCCAAAAACATTCAGTACTTC

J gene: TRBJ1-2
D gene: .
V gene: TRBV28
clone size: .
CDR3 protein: CASSFQRQSGYTF
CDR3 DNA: TGTGCCAGCAGTTTTCAACGACAATCGGGCTACACCTTC

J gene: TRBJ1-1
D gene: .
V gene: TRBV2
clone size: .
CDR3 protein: CASSISSYGTNMNTEAFF
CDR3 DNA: TGTGCCAGCAGTATCAGTTCCTACGGGACAAACATGAACACTGAAGCTTTCTTT

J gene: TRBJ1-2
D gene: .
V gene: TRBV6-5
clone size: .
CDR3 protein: CASSIEGNYGYTF
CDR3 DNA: TGTGCCAGCAGTATTGAGGGTAACTATGGCTACACCTTC

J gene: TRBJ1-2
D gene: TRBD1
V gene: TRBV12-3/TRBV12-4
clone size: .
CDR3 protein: CASSGQGVYGYTF
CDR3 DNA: TGTGCCAGCAGCGGACAGGGGGTCTATGGCTACACCTTC

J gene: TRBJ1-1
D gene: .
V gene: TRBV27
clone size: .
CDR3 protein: CASSLGGTNTEAFF
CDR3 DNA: TGTGCCAGCAGTTTAGGGGGAACGAACACTGAAGCTTTCTTT

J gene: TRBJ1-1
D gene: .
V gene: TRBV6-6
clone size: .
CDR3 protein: CASSRDPGPGGGTEAFF
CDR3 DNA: TGTGCCAGCAGTCGCGACCCGGGGCCGGGAGGAGGGACTGAAGCTTTCTTT

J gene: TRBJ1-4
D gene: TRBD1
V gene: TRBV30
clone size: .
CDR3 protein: CAWSVVGTGGNEKLFF
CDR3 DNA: TGTGCCTGGAGTGTTGTAGGGACAGGGGGTAATGAAAAACTGTTTTTT

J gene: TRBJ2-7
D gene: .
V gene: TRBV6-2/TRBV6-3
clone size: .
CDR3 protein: CASSTGTKELYEQYF
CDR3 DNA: TGTGCCAGCAGTACCGGGACGAAGGAACTCTACGAGCAGTACTTC

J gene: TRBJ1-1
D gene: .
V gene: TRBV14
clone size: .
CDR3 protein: CASSQDLGTEAFF
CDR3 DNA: TGTGCCAGCAGCCAAGATTTAGGTACTGAAGCTTTCTTT

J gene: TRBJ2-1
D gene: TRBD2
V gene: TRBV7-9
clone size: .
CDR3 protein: CASSFPSGGYNEQFF
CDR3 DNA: TGTGCCAGCAGCTTCCCTAGCGGGGGATACAATGAGCAGTTCTTC

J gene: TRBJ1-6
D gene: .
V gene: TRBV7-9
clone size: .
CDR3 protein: CATEWGGGYNSPLHF
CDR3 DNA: TGTGCCACCGAATGGGGGGGTGGATATAATTCACCCCTCCACTTT

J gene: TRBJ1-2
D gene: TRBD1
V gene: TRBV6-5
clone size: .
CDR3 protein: CASSKQGAGTYGYTF
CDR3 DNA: TGTGCCAGCAGTAAACAGGGGGCGGGTACTTACGGCTACACCTTC

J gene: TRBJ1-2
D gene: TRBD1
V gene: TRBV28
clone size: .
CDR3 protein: CATNTGRGTGVFYGYTF
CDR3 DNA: TGTGCCACCAATACAGGCCGAGGGACAGGGGTCTTCTATGGCTACACCTTC

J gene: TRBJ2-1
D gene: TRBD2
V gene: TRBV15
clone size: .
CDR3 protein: CATSRDMTSAYNEQFF
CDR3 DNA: TGTGCCACCAGCAGAGATATGACTAGCGCCTACAATGAGCAGTTCTTC

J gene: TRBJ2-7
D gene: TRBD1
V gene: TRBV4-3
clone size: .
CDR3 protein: CASSQDRGMYEQYF
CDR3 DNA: TGCGCCAGCAGCCAAGACAGGGGGATGTACGAGCAGTACTTC

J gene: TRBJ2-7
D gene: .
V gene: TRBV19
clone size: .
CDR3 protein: CASSPRQETYEQYF
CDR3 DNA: TGTGCCAGTAGTCCCCGACAGGAGACCTACGAGCAGTACTTC

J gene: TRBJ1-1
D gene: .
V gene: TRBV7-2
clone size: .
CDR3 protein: CASSSLTRNTEAFF
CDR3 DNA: TGTGCCAGCAGCTCCCTAACGCGGAACACTGAAGCTTTCTTT

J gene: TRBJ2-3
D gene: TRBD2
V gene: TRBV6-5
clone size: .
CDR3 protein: CASERLAGPDTQYF
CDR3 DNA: TGTGCCAGCGAACGGCTAGCGGGCCCAGATACGCAGTATTTT

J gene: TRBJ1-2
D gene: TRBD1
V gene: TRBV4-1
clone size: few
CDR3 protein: CASSQPRQGLNYGYTF
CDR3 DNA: TGCGCCAGCAGCCAACCTAGACAGGGACTCAACTATGGCTACACCTTC

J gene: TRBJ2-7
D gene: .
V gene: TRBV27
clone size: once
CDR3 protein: CASSLLPAIAYEQYF
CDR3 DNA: TGTGCCAGCAGTTTATTACCAGCCATCGCCTACGAGCAGTACTTC

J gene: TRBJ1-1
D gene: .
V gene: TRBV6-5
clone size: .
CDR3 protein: CASSYKRRNTEAFF
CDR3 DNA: TGTGCCAGCAGTTACAAACGCCGGAACACTGAAGCTTTCTTT

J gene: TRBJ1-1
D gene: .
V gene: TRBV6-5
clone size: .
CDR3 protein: CASSSGTQREAFF
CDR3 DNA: TGTGCCAGCAGTTCCGGGACCCAGAGGGAAGCTTTCTTT

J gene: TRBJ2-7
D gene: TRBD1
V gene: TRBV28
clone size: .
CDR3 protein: CASTPGDRRPYEQYF
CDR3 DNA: TGTGCCAGCACCCCTGGGGACAGGAGACCCTACGAGCAGTACTTC

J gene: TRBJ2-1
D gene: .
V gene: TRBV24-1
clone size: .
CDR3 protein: CATSDYDSSPYNEQFF
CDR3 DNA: TGTGCCACCAGTGATTATGACTCCTCCCCTTACAATGAGCAGTTCTTC

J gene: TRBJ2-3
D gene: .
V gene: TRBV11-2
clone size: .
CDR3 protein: CASSTRVASTDTQYF
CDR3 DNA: TGTGCCAGCAGCACCCGTGTCGCTAGCACAGATACGCAGTATTTT

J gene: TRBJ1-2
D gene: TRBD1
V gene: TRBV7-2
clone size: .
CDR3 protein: CASSPTTGRYTF
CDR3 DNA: TGTGCCAGCAGCCCGACGACAGGGAGGTACACCTTC

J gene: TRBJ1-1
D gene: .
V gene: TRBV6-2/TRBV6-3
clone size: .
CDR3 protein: CASSYERGGPRNTEAFF
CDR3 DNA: TGTGCCAGCAGTTACGAGAGGGGTGGGCCGAGGAACACTGAAGCTTTCTTT

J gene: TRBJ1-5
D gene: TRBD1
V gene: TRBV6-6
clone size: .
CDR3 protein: CASSYGTVDSNQPQHF
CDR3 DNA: TGTGCCAGCAGTTATGGGACAGTTGATAGCAATCAGCCCCAGCATTTT